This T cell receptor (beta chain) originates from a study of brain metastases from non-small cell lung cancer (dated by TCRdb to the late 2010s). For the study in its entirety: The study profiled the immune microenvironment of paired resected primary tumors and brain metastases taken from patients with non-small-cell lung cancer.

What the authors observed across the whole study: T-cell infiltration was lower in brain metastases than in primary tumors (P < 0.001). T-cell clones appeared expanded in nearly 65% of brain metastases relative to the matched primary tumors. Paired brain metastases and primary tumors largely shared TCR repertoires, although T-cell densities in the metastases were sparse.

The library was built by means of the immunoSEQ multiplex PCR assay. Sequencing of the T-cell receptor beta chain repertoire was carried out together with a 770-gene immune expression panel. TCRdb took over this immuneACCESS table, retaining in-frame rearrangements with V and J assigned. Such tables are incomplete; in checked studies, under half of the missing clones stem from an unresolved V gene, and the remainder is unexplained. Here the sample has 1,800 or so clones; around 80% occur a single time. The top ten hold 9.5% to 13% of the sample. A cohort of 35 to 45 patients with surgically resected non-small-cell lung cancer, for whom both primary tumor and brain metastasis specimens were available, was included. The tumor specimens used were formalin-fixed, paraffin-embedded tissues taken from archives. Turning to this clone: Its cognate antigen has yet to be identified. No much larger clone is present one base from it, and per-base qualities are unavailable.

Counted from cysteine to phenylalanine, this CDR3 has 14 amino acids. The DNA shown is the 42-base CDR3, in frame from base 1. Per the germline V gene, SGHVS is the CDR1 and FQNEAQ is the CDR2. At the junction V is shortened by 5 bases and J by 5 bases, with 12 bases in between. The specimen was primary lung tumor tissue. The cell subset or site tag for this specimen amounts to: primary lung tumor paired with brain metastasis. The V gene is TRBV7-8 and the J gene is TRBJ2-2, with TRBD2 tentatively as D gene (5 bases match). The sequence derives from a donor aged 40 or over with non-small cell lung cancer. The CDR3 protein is CASSREGFTGELFF. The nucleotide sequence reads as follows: TGTGCCAGCAGCCGGGAAGGGTTTACCGGGGAGCTGTTTTTT.